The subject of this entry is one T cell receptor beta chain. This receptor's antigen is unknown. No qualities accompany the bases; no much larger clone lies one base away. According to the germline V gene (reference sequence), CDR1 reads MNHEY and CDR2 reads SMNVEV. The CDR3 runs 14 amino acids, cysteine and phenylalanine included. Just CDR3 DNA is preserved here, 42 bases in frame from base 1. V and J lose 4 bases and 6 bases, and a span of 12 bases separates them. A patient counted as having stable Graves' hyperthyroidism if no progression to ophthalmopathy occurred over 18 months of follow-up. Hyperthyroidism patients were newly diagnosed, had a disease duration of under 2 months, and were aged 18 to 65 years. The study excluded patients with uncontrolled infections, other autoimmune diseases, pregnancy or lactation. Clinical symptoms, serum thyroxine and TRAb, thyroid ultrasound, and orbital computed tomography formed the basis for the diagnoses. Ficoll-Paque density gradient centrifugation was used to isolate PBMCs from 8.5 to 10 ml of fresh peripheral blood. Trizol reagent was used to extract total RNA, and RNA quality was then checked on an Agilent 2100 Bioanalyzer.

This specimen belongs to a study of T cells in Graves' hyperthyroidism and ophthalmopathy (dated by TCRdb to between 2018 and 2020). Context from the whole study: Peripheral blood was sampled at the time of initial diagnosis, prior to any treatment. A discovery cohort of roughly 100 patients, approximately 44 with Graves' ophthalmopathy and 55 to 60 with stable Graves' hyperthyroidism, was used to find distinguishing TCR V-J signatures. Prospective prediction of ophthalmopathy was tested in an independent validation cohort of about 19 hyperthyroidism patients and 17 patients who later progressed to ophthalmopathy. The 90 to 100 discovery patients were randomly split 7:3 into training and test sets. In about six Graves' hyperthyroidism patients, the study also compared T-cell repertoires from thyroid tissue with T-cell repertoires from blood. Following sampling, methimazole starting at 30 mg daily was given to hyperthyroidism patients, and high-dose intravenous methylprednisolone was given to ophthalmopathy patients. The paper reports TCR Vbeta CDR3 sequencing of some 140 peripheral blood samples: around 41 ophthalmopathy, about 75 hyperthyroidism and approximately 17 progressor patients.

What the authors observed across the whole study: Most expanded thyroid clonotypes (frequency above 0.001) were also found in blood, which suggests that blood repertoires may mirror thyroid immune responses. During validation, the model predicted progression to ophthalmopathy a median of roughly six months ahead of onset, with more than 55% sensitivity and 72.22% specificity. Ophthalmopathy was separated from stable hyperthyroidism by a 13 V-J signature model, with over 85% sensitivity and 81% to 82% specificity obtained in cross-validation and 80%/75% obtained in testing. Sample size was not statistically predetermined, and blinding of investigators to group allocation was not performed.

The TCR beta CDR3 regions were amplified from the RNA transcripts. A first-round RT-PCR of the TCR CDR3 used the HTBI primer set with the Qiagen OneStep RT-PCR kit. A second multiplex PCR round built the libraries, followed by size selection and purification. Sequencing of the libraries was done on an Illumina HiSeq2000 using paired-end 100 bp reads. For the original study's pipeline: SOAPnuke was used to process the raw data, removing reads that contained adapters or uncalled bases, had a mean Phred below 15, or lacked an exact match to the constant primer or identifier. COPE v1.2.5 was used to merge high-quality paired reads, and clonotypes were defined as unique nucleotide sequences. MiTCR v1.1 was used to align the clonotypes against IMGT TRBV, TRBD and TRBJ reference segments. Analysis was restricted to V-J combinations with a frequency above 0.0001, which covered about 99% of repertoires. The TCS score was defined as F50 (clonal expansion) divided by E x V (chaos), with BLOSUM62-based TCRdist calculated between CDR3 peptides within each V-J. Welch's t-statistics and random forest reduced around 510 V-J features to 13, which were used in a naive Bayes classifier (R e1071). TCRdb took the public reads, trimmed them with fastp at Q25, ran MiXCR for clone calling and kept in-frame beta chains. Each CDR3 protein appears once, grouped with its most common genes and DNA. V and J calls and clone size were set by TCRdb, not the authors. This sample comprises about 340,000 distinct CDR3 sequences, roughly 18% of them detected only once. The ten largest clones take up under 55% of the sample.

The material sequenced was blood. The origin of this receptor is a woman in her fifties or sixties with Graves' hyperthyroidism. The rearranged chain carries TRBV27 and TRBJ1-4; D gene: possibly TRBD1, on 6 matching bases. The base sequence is TGTGCCAGCAGTTGGCAAAGGGGGGATGAAAAACTGTTTTTT. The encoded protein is CASSWQRGDEKLFF.